This T cell receptor beta chain was retrieved from a study of blood T cell repertoires in COVID-19. Looking at the study overall: The United States, Italy and Spain were the sources of the acute and convalescent COVID-19 samples. T cells, B-cell-depleted T cells, or PBMCs supplied cDNA or gDNA.

Seattle's enrolled individuals joined amid active infection and were then monitored longitudinally. The CDR3 totals 13 residues. Deletions cut 6 bases from V and 0 bases from J, with 8 bases between. CDR1 is WNHNN, CDR2 SYGVQD, per germline (reference sequence). In the source study's methods: Estimates of nucleated cell counts were drawn from the amplification of reference gene primers. The protocol was immunoSEQ multiplex PCR, while the TCRdb copy is restricted to in-frame clones and leaves out a portion. The V and J calls and clone size come from that table; D and trimming were worked out from the DNA. This sample has about 220,000 clones, with roughly 80% found just once.

The chain carries TRBV10-1 and TRBJ1-2; D gene ambiguous. This TCR derives from a woman in her seventies with COVID-19, enrolled during active disease. The source material was peripheral blood. DNA for the CDR3: TGCGCCAGCAGCCCGACTACTAACTATGGCTACACCTTC. Protein: CASSPTTNYGYTF.